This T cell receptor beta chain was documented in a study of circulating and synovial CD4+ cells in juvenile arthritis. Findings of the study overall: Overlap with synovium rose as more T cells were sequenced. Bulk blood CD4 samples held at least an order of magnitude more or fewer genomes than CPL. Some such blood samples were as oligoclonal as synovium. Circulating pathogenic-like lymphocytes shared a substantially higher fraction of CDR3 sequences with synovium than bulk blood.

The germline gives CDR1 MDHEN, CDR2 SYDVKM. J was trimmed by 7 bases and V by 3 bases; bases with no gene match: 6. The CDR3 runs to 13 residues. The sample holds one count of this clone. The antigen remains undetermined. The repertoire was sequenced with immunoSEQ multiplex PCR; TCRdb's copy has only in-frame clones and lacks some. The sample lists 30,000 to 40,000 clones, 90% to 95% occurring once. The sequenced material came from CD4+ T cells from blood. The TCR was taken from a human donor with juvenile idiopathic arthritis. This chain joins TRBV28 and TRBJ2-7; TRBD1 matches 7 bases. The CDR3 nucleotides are TGTGCCAGCAGTTTTGCAGGGGGTGGGGAGCAGTACTTC. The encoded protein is CASSFAGGGEQYF.